This T cell receptor beta chain originates from a study of blood T cell repertoires in COVID-19 (TCRdb year 2020). With regard to the full study: Samples from collaborators originated in the United States, Italy and Spain and spanned both the acute and convalescent phases of COVID-19. The material from the prospective study consisted of cDNA or gDNA derived from T cells, B-cell-depleted T cells, or PBMCs. Subjects who had been exposed to COVID-19, were actively infected with it, or had recovered from it provided the deeply sampled blood TCRbeta repertoires that made up the dataset. The repertoires were released in a freely available public database intended as a resource for research on the immune response to SARS-CoV-2. The samples were drawn from the first 160 participants of the ongoing ImmuneRACE study and from under 1,500 subjects provided by 6 global collaborators. The sample metadata nearly always contained a de-identified subject ID, COVID-19 status, age in years and sex. Where available, HLA class I and class II types were obtained from metadata supplied by the sample provider rather than from assay-based typing.

The CDR3 starts with the cysteine, ends with the phenylalanine, and has 14 residues. The only DNA kept is the CDR3, 42 bases in frame from the first base. According to the germline V gene, CDR1 reads SGDLS and CDR2 reads YYNGEE. Unmatched junction bases come to 5, with V trimmed by 0 bases and J by 8 bases. Overall study results and their limits: The amount of clinical and demographic metadata varied by source and participant and was provided uncurated.

One collaborating source in Seattle enrolled patients while the patients were actively infected and followed the patients over time throughout the course of disease. Whole blood was collected in K2EDTA tubes by collaborating institutions according to the institutions' own protocols. For TCRbeta analysis, collaborator samples were shipped as frozen whole blood, as isolated PBMCs, or as DNA extracted from either sample type. TCRbeta CDR3 regions were amplified from genomic DNA using the immunoSEQ Assay, a bias-controlled multiplex PCR. The study's processing was this. The number of nucleated cells in each sample was estimated from the amplification of reference gene primers within the assay. To quantify the absolute abundance of each unique TCRbeta CDR3 rearrangement, sequence reads were collapsed and filtered. For each sample, productive Simpson clonality was calculated as the square root of Simpson's diversity index over productive rearrangements. Here the immuneACCESS table is served through TCRdb, limited to in-frame sequences with V and J called. Missing clones are a known gap in these copies; in checked studies unresolved V genes cover under half, and the rest lacks a known reason. Clone size and the V and J calls come from that table; the DNA yielded D and trimming. The sample has roughly 160,000 clones on record, around 90% of them singletons. The ten largest account for 4.5% to 5% of the sample.

This clone was picked up one time. What antigen it recognizes has not been identified. Qualities for individual bases were not recorded, and no much larger clone is one base off. The clonotype originates from a man aged 18 to 35 with COVID-19, enrolled during active disease. The material sequenced was peripheral blood. The chain joins TRBV9 to TRBJ2-4, with TRBD2 identical over 7 junction bases. The CDR3 here reads CASSVGRGRDIQYF. In nucleotides, the sequence is TGTGCCAGCAGCGTAGGTCGAGGGAGGGACATTCAGTACTTC.